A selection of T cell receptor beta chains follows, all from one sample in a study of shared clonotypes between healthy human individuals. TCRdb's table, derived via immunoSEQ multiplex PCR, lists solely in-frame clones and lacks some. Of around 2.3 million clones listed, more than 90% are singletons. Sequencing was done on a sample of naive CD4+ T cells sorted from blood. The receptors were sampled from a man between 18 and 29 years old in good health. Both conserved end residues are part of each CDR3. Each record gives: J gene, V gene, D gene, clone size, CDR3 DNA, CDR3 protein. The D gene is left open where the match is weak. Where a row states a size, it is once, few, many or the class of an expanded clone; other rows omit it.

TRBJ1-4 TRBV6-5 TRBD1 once TGTGCCAGCAGTAGACAGGGAGAAAAACTGTTTTTT CASSRQGEKLFF
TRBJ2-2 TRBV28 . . TGTGCCAGCCCGTCCAGAGCCGGGGAGCTGTTTTTT CASPSRAGELFF
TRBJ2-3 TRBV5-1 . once TGCGCCAGCAGCCCAGAAGGCACAGATACGCAGTATTTT CASSPEGTDTQYF
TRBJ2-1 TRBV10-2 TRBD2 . TGCGCCAGCAGTGACTATCCTAGCGGTCGGAATGAGCAGTTCTTC CASSDYPSGRNEQFF
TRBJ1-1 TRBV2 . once TGTGCCAGCAGTTATACTCGGAGCACTGAAGCTTTCTTT CASSYTRSTEAFF
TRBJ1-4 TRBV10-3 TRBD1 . TGTGCCACCCAGGGGGGAGATACTAATGAAAAACTGTTTTTT CATQGGDTNEKLFF
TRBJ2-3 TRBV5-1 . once TGCGCCAGCAGCTATAAGGAAGATACGCAGTATTTT CASSYKEDTQYF
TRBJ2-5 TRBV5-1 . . TGCGCCAGCAGCTTTCAGGCAGGTCTTTTTCAAGAGACCCAGTACTTC CASSFQAGLFQETQYF
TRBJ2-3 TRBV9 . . TGTGCCAGCAGCGCACGGGGGACGGAGCTTCGGAGTTGGGCAGATACGCAGTATTTT CASSARGTELRSWADTQYF
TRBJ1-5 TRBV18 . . TGTGCCAGCTCACCGGGGGTCTATCAGCCCCAGCATTTT CASSPGVYQPQHF
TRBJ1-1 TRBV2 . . TGTGCCAGCAGTGAAGGGCTGGGGAGGAACACTGAAGCTTTCTTT CASSEGLGRNTEAFF
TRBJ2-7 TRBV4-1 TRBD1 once TGCGCCAGCAGCCAAGGAATAGGGACAGGGTTAAACGAGCAGTACTTC CASSQGIGTGLNEQYF
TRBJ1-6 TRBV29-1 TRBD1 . TGCAGCGTCGCCGACAGGGACGGTTCACCCCTCCACTTT CSVADRDGSPLHF
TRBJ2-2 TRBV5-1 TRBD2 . TGCGCCAGCAGCCAGACTAGCGGGAGGACGAACACCGGGGAGCTGTTTTTT CASSQTSGRTNTGELFF
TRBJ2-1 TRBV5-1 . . TGCGCCAGCAGCTTGGATAGCGGACGAAACAATGAGCAGTTCTTC CASSLDSGRNNEQFF
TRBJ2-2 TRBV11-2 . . TGTGCCAGCAGCTTGGGCCACAAGAACACCGGGGAGCTGTTTTTT CASSLGHKNTGELFF
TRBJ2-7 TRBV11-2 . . TGTGCCAGCAGCTTCACTGATGGGGAGCAGTACTTC CASSFTDGEQYF
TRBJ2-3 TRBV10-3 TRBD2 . TGTGCCATCAGTGGGGGACTAGCGGGAGTGTCAGATACGCAGTATTTT CAISGGLAGVSDTQYF
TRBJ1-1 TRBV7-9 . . TGTGCCAGCAGCTTATCGGGCAGGAAATCCCCTGAAGCTTTCTTT CASSLSGRKSPEAFF
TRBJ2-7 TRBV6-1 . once TGTGCCAGCAGTGAAGCAGTAGGGGGCGGGGTCGAGCAGTACTTC CASSEAVGGGVEQYF
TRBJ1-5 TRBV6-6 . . TGTGCCAGCAACCCGGACGTCTCAAGCAATCAGCCCCAGCATTTT CASNPDVSSNQPQHF
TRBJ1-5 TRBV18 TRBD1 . TGTGCCAGCTCACCGAATAGACAGGGCGGTTATCAGCCCCAGCATTTT CASSPNRQGGYQPQHF
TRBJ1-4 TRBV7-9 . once TGTGCCAGCAGAGAATCTTCAAATGAAAAACTGTTTTTT CASRESSNEKLFF
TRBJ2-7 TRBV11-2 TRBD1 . TGTGCCAGCAGTCTAGGGGGCGCCTCCAACGAGCAGTACTTC CASSLGGASNEQYF
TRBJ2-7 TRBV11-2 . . TGTGCCAGCAGCTTAGATAGTCTGATTTCCTACGAGCAGTACTTC CASSLDSLISYEQYF
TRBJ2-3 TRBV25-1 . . TGTGCCAGCAGCGACAGACTCAACACAGATACGCAGTATTTT CASSDRLNTDTQYF
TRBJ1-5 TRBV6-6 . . TGTGCCAGCAGGGAGGGGGGGACTCCCCCATCCCAGCATTTT CASREGGTPPSQHF
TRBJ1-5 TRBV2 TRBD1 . TGTGCCAGCAGTGACAAACCGGGACAGGGCGCAATAATTAGCAATCAGCCCCAGCATTTT CASSDKPGQGAIISNQPQHF
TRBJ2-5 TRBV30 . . TGTGCCTGGAGTACCGCAAGGGTGCCCGCCCAAGAGACCCAGTACTTC CAWSTARVPAQETQYF
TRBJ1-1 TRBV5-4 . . TGTGCCAGCAGCATCGGACAGATGAACACTGAAGCTTTCTTT CASSIGQMNTEAFF
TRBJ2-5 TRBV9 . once TGTGCCAGCAGCGCCAGCGGATGGGAGACCCAGTACTTC CASSASGWETQYF
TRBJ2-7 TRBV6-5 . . TGTGCCAGCAGTCCAGGGGTTACCTACTACGAGCAGTACTTC CASSPGVTYYEQYF
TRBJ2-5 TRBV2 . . TGTGCCAGCTGGAGCGGACAGCTCCAAGAGACCCAGTACTTC CASWSGQLQETQYF
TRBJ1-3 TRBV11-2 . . TGTGCCAGCAGCTTCCTAGCTGGAAACACCATATATTTT CASSFLAGNTIYF
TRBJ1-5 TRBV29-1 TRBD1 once TGCAGCGTTGGGTACGGACAGGGGGCTGGGCCCCAGCATTTT CSVGYGQGAGPQHF
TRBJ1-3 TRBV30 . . TGTGCCTGGAGTGTAAATGTTTCCCCTCACTCTGGAAACACCATATATTTT CAWSVNVSPHSGNTIYF